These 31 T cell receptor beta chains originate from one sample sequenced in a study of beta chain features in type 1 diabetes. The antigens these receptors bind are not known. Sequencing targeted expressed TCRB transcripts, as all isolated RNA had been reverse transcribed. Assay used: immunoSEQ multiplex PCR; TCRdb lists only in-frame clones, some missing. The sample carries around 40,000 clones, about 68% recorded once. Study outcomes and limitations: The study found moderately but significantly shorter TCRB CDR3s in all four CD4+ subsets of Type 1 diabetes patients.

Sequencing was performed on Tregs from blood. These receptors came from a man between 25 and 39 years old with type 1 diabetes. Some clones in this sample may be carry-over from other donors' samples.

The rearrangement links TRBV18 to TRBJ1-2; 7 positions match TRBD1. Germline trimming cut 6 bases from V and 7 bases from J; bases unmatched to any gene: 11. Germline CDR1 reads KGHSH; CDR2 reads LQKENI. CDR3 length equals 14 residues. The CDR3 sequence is CASSRSRDSRGYTF. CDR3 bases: TGTGCCAGCTCGCGGTCGAGGGACAGCCGTGGCTACACCTTC.

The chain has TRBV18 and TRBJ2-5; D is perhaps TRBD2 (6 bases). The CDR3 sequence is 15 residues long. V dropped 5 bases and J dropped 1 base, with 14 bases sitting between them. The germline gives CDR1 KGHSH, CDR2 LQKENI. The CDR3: CASSVRDGTQETQYF. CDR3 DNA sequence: TGTGCCAGCTCAGTGCGGGACGGAACCCAAGAGACCCAGTACTTC. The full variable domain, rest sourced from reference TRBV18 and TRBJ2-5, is NAGVMQNPRHLVRRRGQEARLRCSPMKGHSHVYWYRQLPEEGLKFMVYLQKENIIDESGMPKERFSAEFPKEGPSILRIQQVVRGDSAAYFCASSVRDGTQETQYFGPGTRLLVL.

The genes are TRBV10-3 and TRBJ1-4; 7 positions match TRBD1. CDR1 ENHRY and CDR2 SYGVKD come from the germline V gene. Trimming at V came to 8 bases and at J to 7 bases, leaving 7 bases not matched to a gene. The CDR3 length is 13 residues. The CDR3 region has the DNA TGTGCCATCCGAGACAGGGAAGGTGAAAAACTGTTTTTT. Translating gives CAIRDREGEKLFF.

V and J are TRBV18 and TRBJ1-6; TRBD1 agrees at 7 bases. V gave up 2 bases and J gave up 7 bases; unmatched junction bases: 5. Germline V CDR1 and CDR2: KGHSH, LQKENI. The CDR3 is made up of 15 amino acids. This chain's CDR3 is CASSPRTGENSPLHF. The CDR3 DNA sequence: TGTGCCAGCTCACCAAGGACAGGTGAAAATTCACCCCTCCACTTT.

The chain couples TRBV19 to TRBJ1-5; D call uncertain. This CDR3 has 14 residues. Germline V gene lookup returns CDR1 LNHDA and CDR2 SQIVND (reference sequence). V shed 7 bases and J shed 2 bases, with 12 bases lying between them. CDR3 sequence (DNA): TGTGCCAGTATAGACAACGGGGGCAATCAGCCCCAGCATTTT. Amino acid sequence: CASIDNGGNQPQHF.

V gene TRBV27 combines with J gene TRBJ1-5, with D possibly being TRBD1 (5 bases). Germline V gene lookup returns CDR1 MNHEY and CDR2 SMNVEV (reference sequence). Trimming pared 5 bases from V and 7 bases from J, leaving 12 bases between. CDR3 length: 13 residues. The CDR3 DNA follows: TGTGCCAGCAGTGTACAGGTCGGACAGCCCCAGCATTTT. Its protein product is CASSVQVGQPQHF.

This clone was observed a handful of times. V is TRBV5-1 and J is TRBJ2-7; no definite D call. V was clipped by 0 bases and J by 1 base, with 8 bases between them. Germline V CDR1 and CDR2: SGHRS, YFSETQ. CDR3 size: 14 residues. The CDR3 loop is CASSLGVRSYEQYF. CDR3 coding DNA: TGCGCCAGCAGCTTGGGAGTCAGGTCCTACGAGCAGTACTTC.

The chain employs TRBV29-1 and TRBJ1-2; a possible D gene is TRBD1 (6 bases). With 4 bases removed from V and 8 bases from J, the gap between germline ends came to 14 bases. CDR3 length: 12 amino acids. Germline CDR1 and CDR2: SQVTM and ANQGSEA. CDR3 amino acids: CSVVLQGEGYTF. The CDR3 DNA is TGCAGCGTTGTTTTACAGGGAGAAGGCTACACCTTC. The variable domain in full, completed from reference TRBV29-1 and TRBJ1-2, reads SAVISQKPSRDICQRGTSLTIQCQVDSQVTMMFWYRQQPGQSLTLIATANQGSEATYESGFVIDKFPISRPNLTFSTLTVSNMSPEDSSIYLCSVVLQGEGYTFGSGTRLTVV.

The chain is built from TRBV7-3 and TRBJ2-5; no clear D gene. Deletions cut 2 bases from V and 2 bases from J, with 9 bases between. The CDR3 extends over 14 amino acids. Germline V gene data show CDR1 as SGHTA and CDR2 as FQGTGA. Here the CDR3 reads CASSLDTSQETQYF. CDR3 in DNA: TGTGCCAGCAGCTTAGACACATCGCAAGAGACCCAGTACTTC.

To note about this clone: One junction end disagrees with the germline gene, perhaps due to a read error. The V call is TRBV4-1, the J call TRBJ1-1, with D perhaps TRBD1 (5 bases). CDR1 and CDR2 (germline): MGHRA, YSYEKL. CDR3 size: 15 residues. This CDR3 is CASSQGAGLNAEAFF. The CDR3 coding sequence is TGCGCCAGCAGCCAAGGGGCAGGGCTGAACGCTGAAGCTTTCTTT.

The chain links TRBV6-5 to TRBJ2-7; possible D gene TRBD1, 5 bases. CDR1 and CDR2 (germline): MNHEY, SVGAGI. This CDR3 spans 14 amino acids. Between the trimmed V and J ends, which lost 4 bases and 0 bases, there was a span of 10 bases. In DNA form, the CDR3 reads TGTGCCAGCAGTTTGAAGACAGCCTCCTACGAGCAGTACTTC. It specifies CASSLKTASYEQYF.

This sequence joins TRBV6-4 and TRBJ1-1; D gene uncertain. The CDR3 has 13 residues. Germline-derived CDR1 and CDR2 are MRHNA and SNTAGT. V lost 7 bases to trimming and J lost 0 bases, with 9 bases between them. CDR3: CASKAGMNTEAFF. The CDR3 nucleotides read TGTGCCAGCAAGGCAGGTATGAACACTGAAGCTTTCTTT.

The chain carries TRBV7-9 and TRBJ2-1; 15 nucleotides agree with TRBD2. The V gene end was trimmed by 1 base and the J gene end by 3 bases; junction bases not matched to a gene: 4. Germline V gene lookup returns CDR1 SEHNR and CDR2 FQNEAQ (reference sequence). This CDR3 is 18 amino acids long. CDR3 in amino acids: CASSLVRTSGGDYNEQFF. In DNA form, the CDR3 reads TGTGCCAGCAGCTTAGTTCGGACTAGCGGGGGGGACTACAATGAGCAGTTCTTC. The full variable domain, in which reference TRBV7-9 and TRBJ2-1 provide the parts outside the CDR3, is DTGVSQNPRHKITKRGQNVTFRCDPISEHNRLYWYRQTLGQGPEFLTYFQNEAQLEKSRLLSDRFSAERPKGSFSTLEIQRTEQGDSAMYLCASSLVRTSGGDYNEQFFGPGTRLTVL.

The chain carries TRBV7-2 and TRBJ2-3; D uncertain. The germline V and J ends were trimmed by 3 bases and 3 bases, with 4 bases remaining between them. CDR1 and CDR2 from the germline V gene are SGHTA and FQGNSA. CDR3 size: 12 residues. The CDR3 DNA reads TGTGCCAGCAGCTTCGGTACAGATACGCAGTATTTT. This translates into CASSFGTDTQYF.

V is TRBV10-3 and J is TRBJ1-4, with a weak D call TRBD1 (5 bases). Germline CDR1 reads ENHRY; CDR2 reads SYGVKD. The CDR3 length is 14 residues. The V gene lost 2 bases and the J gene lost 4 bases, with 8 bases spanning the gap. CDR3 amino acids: CAISEQGGNEKLFF. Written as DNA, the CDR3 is TGTGCCATCAGTGAGCAGGGAGGTAATGAAAAACTGTTTTTT.

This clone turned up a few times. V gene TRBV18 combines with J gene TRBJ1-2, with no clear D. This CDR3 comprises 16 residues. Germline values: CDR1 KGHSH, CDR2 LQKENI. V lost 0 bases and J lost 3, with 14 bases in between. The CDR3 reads CASSPPSRGVDYGYTF. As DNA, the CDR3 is TGTGCCAGCTCACCACCGAGCCGGGGTGTAGACTATGGCTACACCTTC.

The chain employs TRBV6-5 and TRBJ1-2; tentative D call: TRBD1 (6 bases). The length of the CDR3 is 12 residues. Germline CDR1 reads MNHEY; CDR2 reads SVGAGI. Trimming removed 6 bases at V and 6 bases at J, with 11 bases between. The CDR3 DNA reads TGTGCCAGCAGGAGAGGACAGCATGGCTACACCTTC. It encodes CASRRGQHGYTF.

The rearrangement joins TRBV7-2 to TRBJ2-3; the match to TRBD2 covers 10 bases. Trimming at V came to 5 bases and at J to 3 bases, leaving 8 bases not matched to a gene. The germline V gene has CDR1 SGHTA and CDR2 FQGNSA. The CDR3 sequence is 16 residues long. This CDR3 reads CASSRRPSGGTDTQYF. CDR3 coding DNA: TGTGCCAGCAGCCGACGACCTAGCGGGGGTACAGATACGCAGTATTTT.

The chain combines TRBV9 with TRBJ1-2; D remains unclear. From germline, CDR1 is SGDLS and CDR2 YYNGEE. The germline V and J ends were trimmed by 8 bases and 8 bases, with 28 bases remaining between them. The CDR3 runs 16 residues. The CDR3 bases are TGTGCCAGTGCCAGCCCCAGTTCCGGGGAGGTTGGCGGCTACACCTTC. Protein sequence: CASASPSSGEVGGYTF. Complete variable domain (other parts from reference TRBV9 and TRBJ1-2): DSGVTQTPKHLITATGQRVTLRCSPRSGDLSVYWYQQSLDQGLQFLIQYYNGEERAKGNILERFSAQQFPDLHSELNLSSLELGDSALYFCASASPSSGEVGGYTFGSGTRLTVV.

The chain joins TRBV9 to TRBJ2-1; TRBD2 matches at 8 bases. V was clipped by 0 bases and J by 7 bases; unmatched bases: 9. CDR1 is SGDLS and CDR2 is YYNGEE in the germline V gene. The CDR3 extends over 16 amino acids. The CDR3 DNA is TGTGCCAGCAGCGTAGTCCCGGGGGGGACGAGGAATGAGCAGTTCTTC. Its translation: CASSVVPGGTRNEQFF.

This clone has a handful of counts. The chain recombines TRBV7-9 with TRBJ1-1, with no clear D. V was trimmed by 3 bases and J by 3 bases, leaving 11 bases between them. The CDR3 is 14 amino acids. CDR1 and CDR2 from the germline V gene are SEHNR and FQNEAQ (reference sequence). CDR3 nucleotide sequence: TGTGCCAGCAGCTTCGGGGTAGGATACACTGAAGCTTTCTTT. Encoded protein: CASSFGVGYTEAFF.

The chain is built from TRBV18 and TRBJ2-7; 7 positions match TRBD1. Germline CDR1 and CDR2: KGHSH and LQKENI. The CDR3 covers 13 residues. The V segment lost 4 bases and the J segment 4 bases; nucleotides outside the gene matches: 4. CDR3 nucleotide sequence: TGTGCCAGCTCACTCCAGACAGGGTACGAGCAGTACTTC. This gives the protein CASSLQTGYEQYF.

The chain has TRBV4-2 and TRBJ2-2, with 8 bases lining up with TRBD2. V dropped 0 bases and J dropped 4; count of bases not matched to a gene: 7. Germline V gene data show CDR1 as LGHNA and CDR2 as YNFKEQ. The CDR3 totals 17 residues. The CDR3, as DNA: TGTGCCAGCAGCCAAGATTACGGGGGGGGGTCCACCGGGGAGCTGTTTTTT. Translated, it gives CASSQDYGGGSTGELFF.

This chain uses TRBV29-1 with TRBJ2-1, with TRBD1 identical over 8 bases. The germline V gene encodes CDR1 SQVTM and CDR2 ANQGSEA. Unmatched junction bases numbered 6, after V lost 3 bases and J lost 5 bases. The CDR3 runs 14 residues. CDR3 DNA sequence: TGCAGCGTTGATCGGGACAGGCCGAACAATGAGCAGTTCTTC. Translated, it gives CSVDRDRPNNEQFF.

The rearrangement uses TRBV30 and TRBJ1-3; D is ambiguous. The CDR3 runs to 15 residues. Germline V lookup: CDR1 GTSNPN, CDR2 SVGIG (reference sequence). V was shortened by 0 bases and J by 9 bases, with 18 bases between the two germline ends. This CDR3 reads CAWSVRVVGVSTIYF. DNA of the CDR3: TGTGCCTGGAGTGTAAGGGTTGTCGGGGTTTCCACCATATATTTT.

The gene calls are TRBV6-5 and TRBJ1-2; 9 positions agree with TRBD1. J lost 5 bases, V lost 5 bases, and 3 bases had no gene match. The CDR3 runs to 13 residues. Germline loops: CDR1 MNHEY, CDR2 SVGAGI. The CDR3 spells CASSRTGEYGYTF. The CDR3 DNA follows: TGTGCCAGCAGTAGGACAGGGGAGTATGGCTACACCTTC.

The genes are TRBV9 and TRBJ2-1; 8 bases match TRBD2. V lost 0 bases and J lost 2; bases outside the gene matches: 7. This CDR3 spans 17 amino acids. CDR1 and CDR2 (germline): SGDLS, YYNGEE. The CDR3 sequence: CASSVGAGVPPYNEQFF. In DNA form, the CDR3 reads TGTGCCAGCAGCGTAGGAGCGGGGGTCCCACCCTACAATGAGCAGTTCTTC.

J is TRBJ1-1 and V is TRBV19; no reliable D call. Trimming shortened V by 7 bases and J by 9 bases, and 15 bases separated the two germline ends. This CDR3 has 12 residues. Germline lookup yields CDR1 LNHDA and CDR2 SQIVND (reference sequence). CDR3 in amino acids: CASKAGLRQAFF. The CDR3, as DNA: TGTGCCAGTAAAGCGGGTCTCCGTCAAGCTTTCTTT.

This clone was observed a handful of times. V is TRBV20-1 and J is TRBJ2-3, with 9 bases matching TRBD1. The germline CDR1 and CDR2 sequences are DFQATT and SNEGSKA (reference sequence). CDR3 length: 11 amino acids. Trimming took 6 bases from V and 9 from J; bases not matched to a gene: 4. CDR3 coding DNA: TGCAGTGCGGGGGGACAGGGAACGCAGTATTTT. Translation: CSAGGQGTQYF.

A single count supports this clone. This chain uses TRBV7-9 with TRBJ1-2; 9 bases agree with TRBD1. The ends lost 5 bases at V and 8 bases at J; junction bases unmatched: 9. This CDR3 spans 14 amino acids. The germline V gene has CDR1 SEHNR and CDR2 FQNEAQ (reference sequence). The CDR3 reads CASSHRTGEDGYTF. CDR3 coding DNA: TGTGCCAGCAGCCACCGGACAGGGGAGGACGGCTACACCTTC.

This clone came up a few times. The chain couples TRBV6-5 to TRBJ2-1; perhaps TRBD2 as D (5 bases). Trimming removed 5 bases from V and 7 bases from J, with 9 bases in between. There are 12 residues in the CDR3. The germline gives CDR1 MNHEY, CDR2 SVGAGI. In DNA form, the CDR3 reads TGTGCCAGCAGTGAAGGAGGAAATGAGCAGTTCTTC. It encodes CASSEGGNEQFF.